The rows below give T cell receptor beta chains drawn from one sample of a study of blood T cell repertoires in COVID-19. The method was immunoSEQ multiplex PCR; TCRdb's version includes in-frame clones alone and lacks a portion of them. This sample yields roughly 150,000 clones, of which roughly 84% are seen a single time; approximately 7.1% belongs to the top ten. Sequenced: peripheral blood. Receptors originate from a woman aged 45-65 years in a cohort sampled during active or convalescent COVID-19. The CDR3 runs from the conserved cysteine through the conserved F or W. The D gene is left open where the match is weak. Size values are once, few and many counts, or a class for expanded clones, and some rows have none.

clone_size: -
v_call: TRBV24-1
j_call: TRBJ2-1
d_call: TRBD2
cdr3_nt: TGTGCCACCAGTGATTCTAGCGGGACTAGCGATACCTCAGACTACAATGAGCAGTTCTTC
cdr3_aa: CATSDSSGTSDTSDYNEQFF

clone_size: -
v_call: TRBV18
j_call: TRBJ2-7
d_call: TRBD2
cdr3_nt: TGTGCCAGCTCACCAAAAGTTAGCGGGGGCCACAGCTCCTACGAGCAGTACTTC
cdr3_aa: CASSPKVSGGHSSYEQYF

clone_size: -
v_call: TRBV15
j_call: TRBJ2-1
d_call: TRBD2
cdr3_nt: TGTGCCACCAGCAGAAGAAGCGGGACTAGCTACAATGAGCAGTTCTTC
cdr3_aa: CATSRRSGTSYNEQFF

clone_size: -
v_call: TRBV19
j_call: TRBJ1-4
d_call: TRBD1
cdr3_nt: TGTGCCAGTAGTATGGGACAGGGGGATGAAAAACTGTTTTTT
cdr3_aa: CASSMGQGDEKLFF

clone_size: -
v_call: TRBV2
j_call: TRBJ2-1
d_call: TRBD2
cdr3_nt: TGTGCCAGCAGTCTTAGCGGGGGGAGAAACAATGAGCAGTTCTTC
cdr3_aa: CASSLSGGRNNEQFF

clone_size: -
v_call: TRBV27
j_call: TRBJ1-1
d_call: -
cdr3_nt: TGTGCCAGCAGACCGCAGGGGAACACTGAAGCTTTCTTT
cdr3_aa: CASRPQGNTEAFF

clone_size: -
v_call: TRBV2
j_call: TRBJ1-6
d_call: TRBD1
cdr3_nt: TGTGCCAGCAGTTCTCAGACAGGGAAAAATAATTCACCCCTCCACTTT
cdr3_aa: CASSSQTGKNNSPLHF

clone_size: -
v_call: TRBV19
j_call: TRBJ1-2
d_call: TRBD1
cdr3_nt: TGTGCCAGTAGCCCCACCTGGACAGGGGAGGCCTATGGCTACACCTTC
cdr3_aa: CASSPTWTGEAYGYTF

clone_size: -
v_call: TRBV30
j_call: TRBJ1-6
d_call: -
cdr3_nt: TGTGCCTGGAGTGTGGAGGGGACGGATTCACCCCTCCACTTT
cdr3_aa: CAWSVEGTDSPLHF

clone_size: -
v_call: TRBV7-2
j_call: TRBJ2-2
d_call: TRBD1
cdr3_nt: TGTGCCAGCAGCTTAGGGGACAGGAACCCCGGGGAGCTGTTTTTT
cdr3_aa: CASSLGDRNPGELFF

clone_size: -
v_call: TRBV7-2
j_call: TRBJ1-2
d_call: -
cdr3_nt: TGTGCCAGCAGCTTAGCCCCAGGGGTCTGGTATGGCTACACCTTC
cdr3_aa: CASSLAPGVWYGYTF

clone_size: -
v_call: TRBV19
j_call: TRBJ1-1
d_call: -
cdr3_nt: TGTGCCAGTAGTATAGGAGACAATGAAGCTTTCTTT
cdr3_aa: CASSIGDNEAFF

clone_size: -
v_call: TRBV9
j_call: TRBJ2-3
d_call: TRBD2
cdr3_nt: TGTGCCAGCAGCCCCAGGACTAGCGGGGGTCGGGATACGCAGTATTTT
cdr3_aa: CASSPRTSGGRDTQYF

clone_size: few
v_call: TRBV5-1
j_call: TRBJ2-2
d_call: -
cdr3_nt: TGCGCCAGCAGCTTGGGTCCGGTGACCGGGGAGCTGTTTTTT
cdr3_aa: CASSLGPVTGELFF

clone_size: -
v_call: TRBV15
j_call: TRBJ2-1
d_call: TRBD1
cdr3_nt: TGTGCCACCAGCTTAGGACAGGACTCCTACAATGAGCAGTTCTTC
cdr3_aa: CATSLGQDSYNEQFF

clone_size: -
v_call: TRBV24-1
j_call: TRBJ2-1
d_call: TRBD2
cdr3_nt: TGTGCCACCAGTGACCCCGGGACTAGCGGGGGGTTTTATGAGCAGTTCTTC
cdr3_aa: CATSDPGTSGGFYEQFF

clone_size: -
v_call: TRBV9
j_call: TRBJ1-4
d_call: TRBD1
cdr3_nt: TGTGCCAGCAGCGCAAGAGGACAGGGAGCTAATGAAAAACTGTTTTTT
cdr3_aa: CASSARGQGANEKLFF

clone_size: -
v_call: TRBV7-7
j_call: TRBJ1-4
d_call: -
cdr3_nt: TGTGCTAGCAGCTTGGGTGTTGGAGCTAATGAAAAACTGTTTTTT
cdr3_aa: CASSLGVGANEKLFF

clone_size: -
v_call: TRBV3-1/TRBV3-2
j_call: TRBJ2-1
d_call: -
cdr3_nt: TGTGCCAGCAGCCAAGTAGCGGTCTACAATGAGCAGTTCTTC
cdr3_aa: CASSQVAVYNEQFF

clone_size: -
v_call: TRBV7-2
j_call: TRBJ2-2
d_call: -
cdr3_nt: TGTGCCAGCAGCTTAGCCCCGACAGAGACCGGGGAGCTGTTTTTT
cdr3_aa: CASSLAPTETGELFF

clone_size: -
v_call: TRBV2
j_call: TRBJ1-1
d_call: TRBD1
cdr3_nt: TGTGCCAGCAGCCGCGATGGGGGGACAGTGAACACTGAAGCTTTCTTT
cdr3_aa: CASSRDGGTVNTEAFF

clone_size: few
v_call: TRBV6-6
j_call: TRBJ1-2
d_call: -
cdr3_nt: TGTGCCAGCACCCCGGGGGTTAACTATGGCTACACCTTC
cdr3_aa: CASTPGVNYGYTF

clone_size: -
v_call: TRBV24-1
j_call: TRBJ1-1
d_call: -
cdr3_nt: TGTGCCACCAGTGATGCGGGCACTGAAGCTTTCTTT
cdr3_aa: CATSDAGTEAFF

clone_size: -
v_call: TRBV14
j_call: TRBJ2-2
d_call: -
cdr3_nt: TGTGCCAGCAGCACCCAGTCAGGTTCCGCCGGGGAGCTGTTTTTT
cdr3_aa: CASSTQSGSAGELFF

clone_size: -
v_call: TRBV6-5
j_call: TRBJ1-5
d_call: -
cdr3_nt: TGTGCCAGCAGTTACTCGTCCACAGCTAAACAGCCCCAGCATTTT
cdr3_aa: CASSYSSTAKQPQHF

clone_size: -
v_call: TRBV3-1/TRBV3-2
j_call: TRBJ2-7
d_call: TRBD1
cdr3_nt: TGTGCCAGCAGCCAAGTTGGGGACAGCTCCTACGAGCAGTACTTC
cdr3_aa: CASSQVGDSSYEQYF

clone_size: -
v_call: TRBV3-1/TRBV3-2
j_call: TRBJ1-1
d_call: TRBD1
cdr3_nt: TGTGCCAGCAGCCAAGGGGGACAGGGGAACACTGAAGCTTTCTTT
cdr3_aa: CASSQGGQGNTEAFF

clone_size: -
v_call: TRBV18
j_call: TRBJ1-1
d_call: TRBD1
cdr3_nt: TGTGCCAGCTCACCGGCAGGGGGAAAGACTGAAGCTTTCTTT
cdr3_aa: CASSPAGGKTEAFF

clone_size: -
v_call: TRBV12-3/TRBV12-4
j_call: TRBJ2-3
d_call: -
cdr3_nt: TGTGCCAGCAGTCCCGACAGGTCAGATACGCAGTATTTT
cdr3_aa: CASSPDRSDTQYF

clone_size: -
v_call: TRBV6-6
j_call: TRBJ2-2
d_call: TRBD1
cdr3_nt: TGTGCCAGCAGTCCCCACCGGACAGGGAGAGGGACCGGGGAGCTGTTTTTT
cdr3_aa: CASSPHRTGRGTGELFF

clone_size: -
v_call: TRBV25-1
j_call: TRBJ2-7
d_call: -
cdr3_nt: TGTGCCAGCAGCGAATATATCCCAGGGAGGACCTACGAGCAGTACTTC
cdr3_aa: CASSEYIPGRTYEQYF

clone_size: -
v_call: TRBV7-9
j_call: TRBJ2-3
d_call: -
cdr3_nt: TGTGCCAGCAGCTGGGGTCGGCGGGGGCCTGGAGATACGCAGTATTTT
cdr3_aa: CASSWGRRGPGDTQYF

clone_size: -
v_call: TRBV7-7
j_call: TRBJ2-5
d_call: TRBD2
cdr3_nt: TGTGCCAGCAGCTTAGGAGCGGGGGGGCAAGAGACCCAGTACTTC
cdr3_aa: CASSLGAGGQETQYF

clone_size: few
v_call: TRBV20-1
j_call: TRBJ1-5
d_call: -
cdr3_nt: TGCAGTGCTAGTATCCCTGGCGCAGGGAGCAATCAGCCCCAGCATTTT
cdr3_aa: CSASIPGAGSNQPQHF

clone_size: -
v_call: TRBV6-5
j_call: TRBJ1-1
d_call: -
cdr3_nt: TGTGCCACCTTCCCGGGGACTGGGTGGGGAGAAGCTTTCTTT
cdr3_aa: CATFPGTGWGEAFF

clone_size: -
v_call: TRBV3-1/TRBV3-2
j_call: TRBJ2-2
d_call: -
cdr3_nt: TGTGCCAGCAGCCCGGGCCTAGCGAATACCGGGGAGCTGTTTTTT
cdr3_aa: CASSPGLANTGELFF

clone_size: -
v_call: TRBV6-6
j_call: TRBJ1-2
d_call: -
cdr3_nt: TGTGCCAGCAGTCCATCCCCGGGACAAAAGGGAAGCTATGGCTACACCTTC
cdr3_aa: CASSPSPGQKGSYGYTF

clone_size: -
v_call: TRBV4-1
j_call: TRBJ1-4
d_call: TRBD1
cdr3_nt: TGCGCCAGCAGCCAAACCGCGGGACAGGTCGCAACTAATGAAAAACTGTTTTTT
cdr3_aa: CASSQTAGQVATNEKLFF

clone_size: -
v_call: TRBV7-6
j_call: TRBJ2-2
d_call: TRBD1
cdr3_nt: TGTGCCAGCAGCCCCAGGGGGTTCGGCGGGGAGCTGTTTTTT
cdr3_aa: CASSPRGFGGELFF

clone_size: -
v_call: TRBV19
j_call: TRBJ1-1
d_call: -
cdr3_nt: TGTGCCAGTAGTATAGGGGGCAGGGCTCCTGAAGCTTTCTTT
cdr3_aa: CASSIGGRAPEAFF

clone_size: -
v_call: TRBV30
j_call: TRBJ1-3
d_call: -
cdr3_nt: TGTGCCTGGAGTAGAGGCCTTTCTAGAGCTGGAAACACCATATATTTT
cdr3_aa: CAWSRGLSRAGNTIYF

clone_size: -
v_call: TRBV15
j_call: TRBJ1-4
d_call: -
cdr3_nt: TGTGCCACCAGCGTAAGTTTCGAGGGTTTGGATGAAAAACTGTTTTTT
cdr3_aa: CATSVSFEGLDEKLFF

clone_size: few
v_call: TRBV7-8
j_call: TRBJ2-1
d_call: -
cdr3_nt: TGTGCCAGCAGCTTATCCCCATACAATGAGCAGTTCTTC
cdr3_aa: CASSLSPYNEQFF

clone_size: -
v_call: TRBV11-1
j_call: TRBJ1-1
d_call: -
cdr3_nt: TGTGCCAGCAGCTTAAGGACAGAGGGGCAGGCTTTCTTT
cdr3_aa: CASSLRTEGQAFF

clone_size: -
v_call: TRBV12-3/TRBV12-4
j_call: TRBJ2-2
d_call: -
cdr3_nt: TGTGCCAGTTCCCGGGGCACCGGGGAGCTGTTTTTT
cdr3_aa: CASSRGTGELFF

clone_size: -
v_call: TRBV18
j_call: TRBJ2-1
d_call: TRBD2
cdr3_nt: TGTGCCAGCTCACCACTAGCGGGGGCGAACAATGAGCAGTTCTTC
cdr3_aa: CASSPLAGANNEQFF

clone_size: -
v_call: TRBV9
j_call: TRBJ2-3
d_call: -
cdr3_nt: TGTGCCAGCAGCTTAACAGGGCCAGATACGCAGTATTTT
cdr3_aa: CASSLTGPDTQYF

clone_size: -
v_call: TRBV30
j_call: TRBJ1-4
d_call: TRBD1
cdr3_nt: TGTGCCGGACAAGGACAGGGGGGTGAAAAACTGTTTTTT
cdr3_aa: CAGQGQGGEKLFF

clone_size: -
v_call: TRBV4-3
j_call: TRBJ1-1
d_call: TRBD1
cdr3_nt: TGCGCCAGCAGCCAGAGTTACAGGGGCACTGAAGCTTTCTTT
cdr3_aa: CASSQSYRGTEAFF

clone_size: -
v_call: TRBV7-3
j_call: TRBJ2-1
d_call: TRBD1
cdr3_nt: TGTGCCAGCAGCCCACAGGGGGCGTTCTACAATGAGCAGTTCTTC
cdr3_aa: CASSPQGAFYNEQFF

clone_size: many
v_call: TRBV19
j_call: TRBJ2-6
d_call: -
cdr3_nt: TGTGCCAGTAAGGCCAGGGGGGCTGGGGCCAACGTCCTGACTTTC
cdr3_aa: CASKARGAGANVLTF

clone_size: -
v_call: TRBV5-6
j_call: TRBJ2-2
d_call: -
cdr3_nt: TGTGCCAGCAGCCCCCCCATAGGGGTAGGCGCCGGGGAGCTGTTTTTT
cdr3_aa: CASSPPIGVGAGELFF